This T cell receptor (beta chain) stems from a study of OX40 agonist ivuxolimab in advanced cancers. As for the study in general: Cancers in dose escalation were hepatocellular, melanoma, renal cell and head and neck.

The protocol was immunoSEQ multiplex PCR, while the TCRdb copy is restricted to in-frame clones and leaves out a portion. The table lists under 25,000 clones, more than 80% of them singletons. The V gene's germline CDR1 is MDHEN and CDR2 SYDVKM. This CDR3 comprises 14 residues. General observations from the study: No determination was made of the antigen specificity of the expanded peripheral T cells. Researchers report that CD8+ T cells had, on average, more expanded clones than CD4+.

Concerning this clone itself: No antigen is known for it. The junction does not match germline at one end; this may be a read error.

Source: CD4+ or CD8+ T cells sorted from blood, taken in a trial of the OX40 agonist ivuxolimab. V and J are TRBV28 and TRBJ2-7; D is perhaps TRBD1 (6 bases). This clonotype was obtained from an adult with an advanced solid tumor such as melanoma, head and neck, liver or kidney cancer. The CDR3 DNA sequence: TGCGCCAGCACCCCCATACTGGACAGCGACGAGCAGTACTTC. It codes for CASTPILDSDEQYF. Full variable domain (missing parts from reference TRBV28 and TRBJ2-7): DVKVTQSSRYLVKRTGEKVFLECVQDMDHENMFWYRQDPGLGLRLIYFSYDVKMKEKGDIPEGYSVSREKKERFSLILESASTNQTSMYLCASTPILDSDEQYFGPGTRLTVT.